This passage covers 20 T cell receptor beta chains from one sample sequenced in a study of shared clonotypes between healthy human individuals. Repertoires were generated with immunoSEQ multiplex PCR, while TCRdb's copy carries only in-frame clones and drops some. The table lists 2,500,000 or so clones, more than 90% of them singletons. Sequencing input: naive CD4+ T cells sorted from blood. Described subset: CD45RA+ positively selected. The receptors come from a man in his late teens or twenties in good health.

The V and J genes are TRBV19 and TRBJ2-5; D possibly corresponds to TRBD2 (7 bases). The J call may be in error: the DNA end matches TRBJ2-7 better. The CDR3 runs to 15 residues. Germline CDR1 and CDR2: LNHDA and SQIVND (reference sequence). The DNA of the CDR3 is TGTGCCAGTAGTATACTGAACGGGGGGCTCTACGAGCAGTACTTC. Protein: CASSILNGGLYEQYF.

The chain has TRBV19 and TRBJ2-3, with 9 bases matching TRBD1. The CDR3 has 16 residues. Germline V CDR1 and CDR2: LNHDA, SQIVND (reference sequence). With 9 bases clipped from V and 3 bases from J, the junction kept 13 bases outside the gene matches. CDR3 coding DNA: TGTGCCAGCCGGGACAGGGCTATCGCTTTGACAGATACGCAGTATTTT. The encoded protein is CASRDRAIALTDTQYF.

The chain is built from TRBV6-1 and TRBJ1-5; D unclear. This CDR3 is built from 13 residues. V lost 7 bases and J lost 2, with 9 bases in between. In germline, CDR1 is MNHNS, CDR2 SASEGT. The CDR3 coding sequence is TGTGCCAGCACGCGTACGGGCAATCAGCCCCAGCATTTT. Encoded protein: CASTRTGNQPQHF.

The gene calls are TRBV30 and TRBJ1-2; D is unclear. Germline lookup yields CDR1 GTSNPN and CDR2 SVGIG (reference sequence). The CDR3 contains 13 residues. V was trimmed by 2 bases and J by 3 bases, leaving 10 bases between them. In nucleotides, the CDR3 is TGTGCCTGGAGTTCCCGGCGAGACTATGGCTACACCTTC. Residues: CAWSSRRDYGYTF.

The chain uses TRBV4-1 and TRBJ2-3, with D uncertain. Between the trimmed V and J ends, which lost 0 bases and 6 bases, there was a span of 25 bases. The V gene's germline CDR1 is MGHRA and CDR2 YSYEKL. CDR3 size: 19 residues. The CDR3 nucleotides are TGCGCCAGCAGCCAAGACCCCAAGATTCCGCCTACGACTCATGATACGCAGTATTTT. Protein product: CASSQDPKIPPTTHDTQYF.

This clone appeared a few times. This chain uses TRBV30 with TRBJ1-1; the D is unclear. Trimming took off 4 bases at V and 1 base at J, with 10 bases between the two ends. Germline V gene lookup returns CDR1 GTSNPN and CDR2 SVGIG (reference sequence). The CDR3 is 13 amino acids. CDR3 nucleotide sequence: TGTGCCTGGACGGCTAGCAGGAACACTGAAGCTTTCTTT. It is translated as CAWTASRNTEAFF.

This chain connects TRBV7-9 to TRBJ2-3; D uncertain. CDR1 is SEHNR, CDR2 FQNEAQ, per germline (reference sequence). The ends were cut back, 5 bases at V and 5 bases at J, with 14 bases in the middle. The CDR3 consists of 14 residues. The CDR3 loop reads CASSPASGIDTQYF. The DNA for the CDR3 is TGTGCCAGCAGCCCTGCTTCCGGAATAGATACGCAGTATTTT.

CDR3 nucleotide sequence: TGTGCCAGCAGCCAACCCGACAGGCTTGTAACGGATACGCAGTATTTT. Its protein is CASSQPDRLVTDTQYF. This chain connects TRBV14 to TRBJ2-3, with a tentative D call TRBD1 (6 bases). The CDR3 covers 16 residues. Trimming shortened V by 2 bases and J by 6 bases, and 18 bases separated the two germline ends. Germline lookup yields CDR1 SGHDN and CDR2 FVKESK.

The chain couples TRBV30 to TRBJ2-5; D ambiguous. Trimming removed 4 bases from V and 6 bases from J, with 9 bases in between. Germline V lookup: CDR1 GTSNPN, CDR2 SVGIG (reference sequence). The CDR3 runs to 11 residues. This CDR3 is CAWTHLQTQYF. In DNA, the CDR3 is TGTGCCTGGACCCACTTACAGACCCAGTACTTC.

The CDR3 nucleotides read TGTGCCAGCAGCTACCAAGCGGGGGGAAGCACAGATACGCAGTATTTT. Translated, it gives CASSYQAGGSTDTQYF. The chain carries TRBV5-4 and TRBJ2-3, with TRBD2 matching 9 bases. CDR1 is SGHNT, CDR2 YYREEE, per germline (reference sequence). This CDR3 is built from 16 residues. The J segment lost 0 bases and the V segment lost 3 bases, leaving 5 bases of the junction unmatched. Variable domain in full (rest from reference TRBV5-4 and TRBJ2-3): ETGVTQSPTHLIKTRGQQVTLRCSSQSGHNTVSWYQQALGQGPQFIFQYYREEENGRGNFPPRFSGLQFPNYSSELNVNALELDDSALYLCASSYQAGGSTDTQYFGPGTRLTVL.

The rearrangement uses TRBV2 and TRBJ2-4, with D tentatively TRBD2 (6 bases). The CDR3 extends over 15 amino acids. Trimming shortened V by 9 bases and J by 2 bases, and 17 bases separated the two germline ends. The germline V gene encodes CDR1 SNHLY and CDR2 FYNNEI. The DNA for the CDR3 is TGTGCCAGGGACGGAATTAGCGGTTCCAAAAACATTCAGTACTTC. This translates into CARDGISGSKNIQYF.

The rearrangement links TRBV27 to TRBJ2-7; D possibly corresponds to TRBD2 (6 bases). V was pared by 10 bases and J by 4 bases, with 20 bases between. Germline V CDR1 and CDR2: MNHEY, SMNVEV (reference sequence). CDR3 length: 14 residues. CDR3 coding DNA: TGTGCCACCGCCTCCGGGACTCTTCGGTACGAGCAGTACTTC. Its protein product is CATASGTLRYEQYF.

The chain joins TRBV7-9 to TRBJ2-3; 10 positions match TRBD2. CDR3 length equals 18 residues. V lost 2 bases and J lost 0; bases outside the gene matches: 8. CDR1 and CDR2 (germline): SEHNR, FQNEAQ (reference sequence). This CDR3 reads CASSLYSGGISSTDTQYF. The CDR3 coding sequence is TGTGCCAGCAGCTTATATAGCGGGGGGATATCTAGCACAGATACGCAGTATTTT. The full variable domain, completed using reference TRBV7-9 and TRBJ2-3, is DTGVSQNPRHKITKRGQNVTFRCDPISEHNRLYWYRQTLGQGPEFLTYFQNEAQLEKSRLLSDRFSAERPKGSFSTLEIQRTEQGDSAMYLCASSLYSGGISSTDTQYFGPGTRLTVL.

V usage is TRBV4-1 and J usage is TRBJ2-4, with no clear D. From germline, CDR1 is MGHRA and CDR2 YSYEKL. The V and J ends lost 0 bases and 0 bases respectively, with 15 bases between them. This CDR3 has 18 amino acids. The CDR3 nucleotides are TGCGCCAGCAGCCAAGATGCTGGGGTGACGCTAGCCAAAAACATTCAGTACTTC. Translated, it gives CASSQDAGVTLAKNIQYF.

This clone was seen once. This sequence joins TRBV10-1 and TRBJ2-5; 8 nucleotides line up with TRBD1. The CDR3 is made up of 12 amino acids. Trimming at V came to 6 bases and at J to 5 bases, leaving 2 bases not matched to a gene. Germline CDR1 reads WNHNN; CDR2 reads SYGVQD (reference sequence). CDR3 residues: CASRDRDETQYF. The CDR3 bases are TGCGCCAGCAGGGACAGGGACGAGACCCAGTACTTC.

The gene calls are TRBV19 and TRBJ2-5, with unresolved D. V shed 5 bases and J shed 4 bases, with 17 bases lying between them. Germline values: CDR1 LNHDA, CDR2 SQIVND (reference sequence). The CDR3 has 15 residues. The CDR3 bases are TGTGCCAGTAGTCTGGGTCCCCTAGAAGCAGAGACCCAGTACTTC. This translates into CASSLGPLEAETQYF.

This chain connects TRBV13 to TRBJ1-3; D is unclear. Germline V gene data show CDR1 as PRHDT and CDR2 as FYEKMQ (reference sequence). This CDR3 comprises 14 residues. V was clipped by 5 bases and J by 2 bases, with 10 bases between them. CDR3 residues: CASSVLGTGNTIYF. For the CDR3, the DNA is TGTGCCAGCAGCGTCCTAGGCACTGGAAACACCATATATTTT.

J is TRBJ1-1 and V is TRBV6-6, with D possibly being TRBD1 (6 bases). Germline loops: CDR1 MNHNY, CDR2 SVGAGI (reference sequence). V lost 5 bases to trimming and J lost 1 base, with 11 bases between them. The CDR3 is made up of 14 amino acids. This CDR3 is CASSDATGNTEAFF. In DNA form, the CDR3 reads TGTGCCAGCAGTGACGCGACAGGGAACACTGAAGCTTTCTTT.

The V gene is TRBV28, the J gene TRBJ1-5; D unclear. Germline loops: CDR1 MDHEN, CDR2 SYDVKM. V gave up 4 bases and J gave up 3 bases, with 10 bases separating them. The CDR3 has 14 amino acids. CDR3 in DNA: TGTGCCAGCAGTTCTCGGGCCCTCAATCAGCCCCAGCATTTT. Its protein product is CASSSRALNQPQHF.

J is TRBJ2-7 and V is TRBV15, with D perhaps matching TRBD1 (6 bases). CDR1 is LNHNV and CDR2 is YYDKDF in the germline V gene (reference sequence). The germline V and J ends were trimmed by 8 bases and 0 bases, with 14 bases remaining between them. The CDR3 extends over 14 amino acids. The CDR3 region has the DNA TGTGCCACCCGCCCAGGGGATAACTCCTACGAGCAGTACTTC. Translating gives CATRPGDNSYEQYF.